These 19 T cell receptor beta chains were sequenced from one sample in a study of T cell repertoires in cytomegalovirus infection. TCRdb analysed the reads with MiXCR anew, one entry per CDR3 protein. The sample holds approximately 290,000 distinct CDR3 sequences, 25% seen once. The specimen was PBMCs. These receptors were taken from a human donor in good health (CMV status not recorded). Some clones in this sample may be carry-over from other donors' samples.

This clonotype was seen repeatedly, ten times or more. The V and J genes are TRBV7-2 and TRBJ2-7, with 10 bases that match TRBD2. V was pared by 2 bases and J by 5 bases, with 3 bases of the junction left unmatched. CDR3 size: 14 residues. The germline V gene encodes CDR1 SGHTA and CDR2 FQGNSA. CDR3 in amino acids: CASSLRGTSDEQYF. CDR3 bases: TGTGCCAGCAGCTTACGCGGGACTAGCGACGAGCAGTACTTC. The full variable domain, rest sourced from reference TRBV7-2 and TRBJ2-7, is GAGVSQSPSNKVTEKGKDVELRCDPISGHTALYWYRQSLGQGLEFLIYFQGNSAPDKSGLPSDRFSAERTGGSVSTLTIQRTQQEDSAVYLCASSLRGTSDEQYFGPGTRLTVT.

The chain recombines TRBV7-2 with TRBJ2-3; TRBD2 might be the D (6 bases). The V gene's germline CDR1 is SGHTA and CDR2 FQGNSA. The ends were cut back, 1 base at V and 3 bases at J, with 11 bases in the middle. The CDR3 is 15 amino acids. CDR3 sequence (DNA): TGTGCCAGCAGCTTAGGGGAGGTTTTGACAGATACGCAGTATTTT. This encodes CASSLGEVLTDTQYF.

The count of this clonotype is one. The CDR3: CSVHKGEGQPQHF. The CDR3 DNA is TGCAGCGTCCACAAGGGGGAAGGTCAGCCCCAGCATTTT. V usage is TRBV29-1 and J usage is TRBJ1-5; D is possibly TRBD1 (6 bases). CDR1 SQVTM and CDR2 ANQGSEA come from the germline V gene. Trimming stripped 6 bases from V and 6 bases from J, with 15 bases between. The CDR3 sequence is 13 residues long.

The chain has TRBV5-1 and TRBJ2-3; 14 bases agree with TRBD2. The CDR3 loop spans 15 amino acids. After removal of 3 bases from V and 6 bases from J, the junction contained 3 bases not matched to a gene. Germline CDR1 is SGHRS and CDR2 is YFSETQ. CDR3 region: CASSSGTSGSDTQYF. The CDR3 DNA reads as TGCGCCAGCAGCTCCGGGACTAGCGGGAGTGATACGCAGTATTTT.

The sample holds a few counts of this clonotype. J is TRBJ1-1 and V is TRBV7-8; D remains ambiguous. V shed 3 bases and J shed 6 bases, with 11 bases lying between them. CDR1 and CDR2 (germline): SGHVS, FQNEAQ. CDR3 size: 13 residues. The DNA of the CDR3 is TGTGCCAGCAGCTTGTATACAAACTCTGAAGCTTTCTTT. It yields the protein CASSLYTNSEAFF. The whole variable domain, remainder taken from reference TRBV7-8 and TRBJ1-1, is GAGVSQSPRYKVAKRGQDVALRCDPISGHVSLFWYQQALGQGPEFLTYFQNEAQLDKSGLPSDRFFAERPEGSVSTLKIQRTQQEDSAVYLCASSLYTNSEAFFGQGTRLTVV.

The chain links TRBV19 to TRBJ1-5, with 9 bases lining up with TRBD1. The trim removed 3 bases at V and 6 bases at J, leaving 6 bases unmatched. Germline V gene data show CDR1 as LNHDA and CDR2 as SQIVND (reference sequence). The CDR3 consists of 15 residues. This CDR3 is CASSMSGQGIQPQHF. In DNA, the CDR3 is TGTGCCAGTAGTATGTCTGGACAGGGGATTCAGCCCCAGCATTTT.

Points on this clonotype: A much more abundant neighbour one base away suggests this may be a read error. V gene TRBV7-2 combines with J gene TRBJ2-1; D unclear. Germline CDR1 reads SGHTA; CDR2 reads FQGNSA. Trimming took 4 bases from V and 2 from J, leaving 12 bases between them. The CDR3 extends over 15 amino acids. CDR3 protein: CASSSRHATYNEQFF. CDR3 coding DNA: TGTGCCAGCAGCTCAAGACATGCCACCTACAATGAGCAGTTCTTC.

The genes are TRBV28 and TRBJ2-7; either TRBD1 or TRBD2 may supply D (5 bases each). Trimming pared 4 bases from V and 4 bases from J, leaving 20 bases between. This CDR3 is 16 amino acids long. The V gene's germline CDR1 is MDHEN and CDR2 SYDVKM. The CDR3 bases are TGTGCCAGCAGTTCGGGGAACGGGGCCCTGGGGTACGAGCAGTACTTC. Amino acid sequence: CASSSGNGALGYEQYF. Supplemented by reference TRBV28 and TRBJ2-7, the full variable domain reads DVKVTQSSRYLVKRTGEKVFLECVQDMDHENMFWYRQDPGLGLRLIYFSYDVKMKEKGDIPEGYSVSREKKERFSLILESASTNQTSMYLCASSSGNGALGYEQYFGPGTRLTVT.

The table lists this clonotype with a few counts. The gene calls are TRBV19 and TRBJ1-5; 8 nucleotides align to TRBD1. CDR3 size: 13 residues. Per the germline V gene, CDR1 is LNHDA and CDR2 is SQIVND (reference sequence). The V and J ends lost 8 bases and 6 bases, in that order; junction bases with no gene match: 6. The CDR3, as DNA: TGTGCCAGTCAGTGGGACAGGTCTCAGCCCCAGCATTTT. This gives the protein CASQWDRSQPQHF.

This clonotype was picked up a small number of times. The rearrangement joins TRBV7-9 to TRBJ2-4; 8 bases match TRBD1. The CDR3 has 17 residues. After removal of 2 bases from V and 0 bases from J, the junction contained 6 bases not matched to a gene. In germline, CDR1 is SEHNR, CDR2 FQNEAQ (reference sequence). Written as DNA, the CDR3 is TGTGCCAGCAGCTTAAGTGGACAGGGATTAGCCAAAAACATTCAGTACTTC. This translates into CASSLSGQGLAKNIQYF. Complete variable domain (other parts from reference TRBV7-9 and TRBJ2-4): DTGVSQNPRHKITKRGQNVTFRCDPISEHNRLYWYRQTLGQGPEFLTYFQNEAQLEKSRLLSDRFSAERPKGSFSTLEIQRTEQGDSAMYLCASSLSGQGLAKNIQYFGAGTRLSVL.

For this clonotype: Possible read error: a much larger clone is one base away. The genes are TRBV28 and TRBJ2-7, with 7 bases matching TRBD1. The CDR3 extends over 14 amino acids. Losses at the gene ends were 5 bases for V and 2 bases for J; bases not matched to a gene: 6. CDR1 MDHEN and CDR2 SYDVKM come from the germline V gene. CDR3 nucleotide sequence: TGTGCCAGCAGTCCCGGGACAGCAACCTACGAGCAGTACTTC. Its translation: CASSPGTATYEQYF. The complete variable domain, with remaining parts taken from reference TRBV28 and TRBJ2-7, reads DVKVTQSSRYLVKRTGEKVFLECVQDMDHENMFWYRQDPGLGLRLIYFSYDVKMKEKGDIPEGYSVSREKKERFSLILESASTNQTSMYLCASSPGTATYEQYFGPGTRLTVT.

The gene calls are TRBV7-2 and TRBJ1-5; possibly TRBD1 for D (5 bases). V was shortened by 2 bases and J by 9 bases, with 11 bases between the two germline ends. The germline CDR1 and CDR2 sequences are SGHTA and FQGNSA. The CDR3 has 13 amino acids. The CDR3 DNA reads TGTGCCAGCAGCTTATCCGCCACAGGGCCCCAGCATTTT. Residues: CASSLSATGPQHF. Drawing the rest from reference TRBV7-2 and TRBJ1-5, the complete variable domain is GAGVSQSPSNKVTEKGKDVELRCDPISGHTALYWYRQSLGQGLEFLIYFQGNSAPDKSGLPSDRFSAERTGGSVSTLTIQRTQQEDSAVYLCASSLSATGPQHFGDGTRLSIL.

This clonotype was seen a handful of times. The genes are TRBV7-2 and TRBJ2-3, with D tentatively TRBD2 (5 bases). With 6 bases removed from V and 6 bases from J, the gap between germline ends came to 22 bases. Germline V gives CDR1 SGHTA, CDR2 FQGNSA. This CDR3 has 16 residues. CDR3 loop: CASRTRATSWRDTQYF. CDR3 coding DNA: TGTGCCAGCAGAACCCGGGCCACGTCATGGAGGGATACGCAGTATTTT.

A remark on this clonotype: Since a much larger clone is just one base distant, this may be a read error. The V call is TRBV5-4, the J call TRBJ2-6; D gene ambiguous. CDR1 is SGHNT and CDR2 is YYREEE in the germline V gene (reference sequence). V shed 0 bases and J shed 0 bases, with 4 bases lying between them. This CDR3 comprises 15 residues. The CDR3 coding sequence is TGTGCCAGCAGCTTGGAACTCTCTGGGGCCAACGTCCTGACTTTC. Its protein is CASSLELSGANVLTF.

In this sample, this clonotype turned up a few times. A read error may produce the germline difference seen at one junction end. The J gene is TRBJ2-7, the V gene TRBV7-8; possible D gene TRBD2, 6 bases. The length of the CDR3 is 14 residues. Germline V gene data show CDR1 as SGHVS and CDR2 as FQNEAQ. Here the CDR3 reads CASSRSGSSHEQYF. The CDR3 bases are TGTGCCAGCAGCAGATCCGGGAGCTCCCACGAGCAGTACTTC.

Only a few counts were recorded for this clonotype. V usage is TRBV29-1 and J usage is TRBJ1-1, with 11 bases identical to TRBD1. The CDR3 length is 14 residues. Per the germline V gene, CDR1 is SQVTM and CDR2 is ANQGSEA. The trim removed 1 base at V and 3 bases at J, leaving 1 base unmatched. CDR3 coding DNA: TGCAGCGTTGAAGTGGGACAGGGGGACACTGAAGCTTTCTTT. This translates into CSVEVGQGDTEAFF. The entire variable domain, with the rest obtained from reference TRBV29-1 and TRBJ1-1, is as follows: SAVISQKPSRDICQRGTSLTIQCQVDSQVTMMFWYRQQPGQSLTLIATANQGSEATYESGFVIDKFPISRPNLTFSTLTVSNMSPEDSSIYLCSVEVGQGDTEAFFGQGTRLTVV.

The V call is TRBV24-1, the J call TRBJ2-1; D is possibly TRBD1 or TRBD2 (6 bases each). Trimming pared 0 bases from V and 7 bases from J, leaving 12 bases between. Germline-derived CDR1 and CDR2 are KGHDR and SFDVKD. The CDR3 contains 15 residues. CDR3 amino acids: CATSDLGGQGNEQFF. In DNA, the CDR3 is TGTGCCACCAGTGATTTGGGGGGGCAGGGTAATGAGCAGTTCTTC.

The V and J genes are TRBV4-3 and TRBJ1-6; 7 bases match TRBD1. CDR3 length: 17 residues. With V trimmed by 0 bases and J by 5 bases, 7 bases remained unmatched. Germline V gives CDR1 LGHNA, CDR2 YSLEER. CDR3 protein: CASSQDSSGQNNSPLHF. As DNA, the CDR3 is TGCGCCAGCAGCCAAGACTCCTCGGGACAGAATAATTCACCCCTCCACTTT.

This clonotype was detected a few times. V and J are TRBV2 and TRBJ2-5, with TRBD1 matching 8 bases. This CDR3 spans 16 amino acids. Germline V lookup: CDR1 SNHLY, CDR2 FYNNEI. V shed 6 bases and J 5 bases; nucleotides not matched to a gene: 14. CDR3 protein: CASSRRLTGVGETQYF. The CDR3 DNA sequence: TGTGCCAGCAGCCGACGGCTGACAGGGGTTGGGGAGACCCAGTACTTC.